This is a list of T cell receptor beta chains from one sample in a study of long-term antiretroviral therapy in people with HIV. Profiling relied on immunoSEQ multiplex PCR, and the TCRdb table lists in-frame clones only, not all of them. The sample has over 25,000 clones; 70% to 90% are singletons. Sequenced here: unsorted PBMCs, sampled 0.5 years after starting antiretroviral therapy. The receptor set was obtained from a woman younger than 35 with HIV. CDR3s include the opening cysteine and the closing phenylalanine or tryptophan.

>TRBV6-6|TRBJ2-2
CASSLANTGELFF
>TRBV29-1|TRBJ2-1
CSVLAGGPGNEQFF
>TRBV13|TRBJ1-2
CASSLGDRVPHYGYTF
>TRBV9|TRBJ2-1
CASTGGAGATQDEQFF
>TRBV5-1|TRBJ2-2
CASTREGLAPRTGELFF
>TRBV7-3|TRBJ2-7
CASSLKMRVDEQYF
>TRBV25-1|TRBJ1-2
CASRGTRGRDYGYTF
>TRBV5-1|TRBJ2-5
CASSPGERYQETQYF
>TRBV5-1|TRBJ2-1
CASSLTSGEYNEQFF
>TRBV19|TRBJ1-1
CASSIGSSVAFF
>TRBV6-5|TRBJ2-2
CASGTFNTGELFF
>TRBV7-8|TRBJ1-2
CASSLRWTGDGYTF
>TRBV21-1|TRBJ1-2
CASSKGRDLHNYGYTF
>TRBV6-6|TRBJ2-5
CASIVGTGDETQYF
>TRBV19|TRBJ1-1
CASTQYRNTEAFF
>TRBV13|TRBJ2-1
CASSFSSGSLNEQFF
>TRBV4-1|TRBJ2-1
CASSQDPGTRGNEQFF
>TRBV27|TRBJ2-1
CASHSGTPLYNEQFF
>TRBV6-1|TRBJ2-3
CASSGMGTDTQYF
>TRBV6-5|TRBJ1-2
CASSYLDRGGYTF